One T cell receptor beta chain is described in this entry. Its antigen is unidentified. A single base separates this from a much larger clone, so it may be a read error. Germline CDR1 and CDR2: SGHRS and YFSETQ. The CDR3 runs to 15 residues. One entry per CDR3 protein, called by TCRdb with MiXCR from the multiplex PCR reads. The sample lists approximately 250,000 distinct CDR3 sequences; approximately 36% were seen once. These data belong to a study of breast tumors, draining lymph nodes, adjacent tissues. Axillary draining lymph nodes of breast cancer patients supplied the node samples. Study-wide results and limits: The data were judged consistent with most tumor T cells coming from lymph node and expanding in tumor. Tumor and nontumor repertoires were significantly more similar in luminal-like than in basal-like breast cancer. Tumor repertoires ranked between lymph nodes and nontumor tissue in diversity, with V and J gene preferences.

The chain is built from TRBV5-1 and TRBJ2-5; D could derive from TRBD1 or TRBD2 (6 bases each). Sequenced sample: axillary lymph node tissue. This TCR was recovered from a female donor with breast cancer. Some clones in this sample may be carry-over from other donors' samples. CDR3 sequence: CAGSPAGTRGETQYF. The CDR3 coding sequence is TGCGCCGGCAGCCCGGCGGGGACGAGGGGGGAGACCCAGTACTTC.